A selection of T cell receptor beta chains follows, all from one sample in a study of blood T cell repertoires in COVID-19. Sequencing used immunoSEQ multiplex PCR; TCRdb keeps in-frame clones, though not all of them. The data contain 65,000 or so clones, around 90% of them singletons. What was sequenced was peripheral blood. The origin of the receptors is a human donor with acute or convalescent COVID-19. The donor label of this sample is uncertain. Both conserved end residues are part of each CDR3. Fields, in order: D gene, clone size, V gene, J gene, CDR3 DNA, CDR3 protein. A D gene is named only where the DNA matches it firmly. Only part of the rows carry a size: once, few, many, or a class if the clone is expanded.

>TRBD1|NA|TRBV19|TRBJ2-3
TGTGCCAGTAGTAAACTGAGGACAGGGAACACAGATACGCAGTATTTT
CASSKLRTGNTDTQYF
>NA|NA|TRBV29-1|TRBJ1-3
TGCAGCGGGCAGAAAGGAAACACCATATATTTT
CSGQKGNTIYF
>TRBD2|NA|TRBV5-1|TRBJ2-1
TGCGCCAGCGGGTTAACTAGCGGGGGTCGGAATGAGCAGTTCTTC
CASGLTSGGRNEQFF
>TRBD2|NA|TRBV29-1|TRBJ2-7
TGCAGCGTTGCCAGCGGGAGGGCCTACGAGCAGTACTTC
CSVASGRAYEQYF
>NA|NA|TRBV9|TRBJ2-6
TGTGCCAGCAGCGCTCCAGGGTCCAAGGGGCTTGGCGCTTCTGGGGCCAACGTCCTGACTTTC
CASSAPGSKGLGASGANVLTF
>NA|NA|TRBV7-9|TRBJ1-1
TGTGCCAGCAGCTTAGGTGGGGGGGCAGGGCTGAACACTGAAGCTTTCTTT
CASSLGGGAGLNTEAFF
>NA|NA|TRBV24-1|TRBJ2-7
TGTGCCACCAGTGACAGGACAGAAAATATCTACGAGCAGTACTTC
CATSDRTENIYEQYF
>NA|NA|TRBV28|TRBJ2-7
TGTGCCAGCAGTTTATTGCGGAGCTCCTACGAGCAGTACTTC
CASSLLRSSYEQYF
>NA|NA|TRBV7-8|TRBJ2-1
TGTGCCAGCAGCTTCCCCGGACTCGCACGCAATGAGCAGTTCTTC
CASSFPGLARNEQFF
>NA|NA|TRBV27|TRBJ1-4
TGTGCCAGCAGTTCAGTGTCAACTAATGAAAAACTGTTTTTT
CASSSVSTNEKLFF
>NA|NA|TRBV27|TRBJ1-2
TGTGCCAGCAGTTTGGGGCGGGCAGCGGGAGGCTACACCTTC
CASSLGRAAGGYTF
>NA|NA|TRBV5-1|TRBJ2-7
TGCGCCAGCAGCTCCCCCGGGAGCCCCTACGAGCAGTACTTC
CASSSPGSPYEQYF
>NA|NA|TRBV2|TRBJ1-3
TGTGCCAGCAGTAAGCGACCCCAGGGGAATGGAAACACCATATATTTT
CASSKRPQGNGNTIYF
>TRBD2|NA|TRBV2|TRBJ2-3
TGTGCCAGCAGTGCTAGCGGGAGCACAGATACGCAGTATTTT
CASSASGSTDTQYF
>TRBD1|NA|TRBV7-2|TRBJ1-2
TGTGCCAGCAGCCCCCGGACAGGGGGCAACTATGGCTACACCTTC
CASSPRTGGNYGYTF
>NA|NA|TRBV19|TRBJ1-2
TGTGCCAGTTCTCCGAGGGGGTTCTATGGCTACACCTTC
CASSPRGFYGYTF
>NA|NA|TRBV7-2|TRBJ2-2
TGTGCCAGCAGCTTAGTGGCAGGGCCCGAAACCGGGGAGCTGTTTTTT
CASSLVAGPETGELFF
>NA|NA|TRBV5-1|TRBJ1-1
TGCGCCAGCAGCTTGGACGCCGGGAGCCTCGAAGCTTTCTTT
CASSLDAGSLEAFF
>NA|NA|TRBV7-2|TRBJ1-1
TGTGCCAGCAGCCTAGACAGGTCGGCGATATCTGAAGCTTTCTTT
CASSLDRSAISEAFF
>TRBD1|NA|TRBV9|TRBJ2-6
TGTGCCAGCAGCCCTCAAGGGACAGTCTCTGGGGCCAACGTCCTGACTTTC
CASSPQGTVSGANVLTF
>NA|NA|TRBV12-3/TRBV12-4|TRBJ2-3
TGTGCCAGCAGCATTATTACGGGAGATACGCAGTATTTT
CASSIITGDTQYF
>TRBD2|NA|TRBV10-3|TRBJ2-7
TGTGCCATCAGTGAGTCGGCAACTAGCGGTCGGGGGGAGCAGTACTTC
CAISESATSGRGEQYF
>TRBD2|NA|TRBV12-5|TRBJ2-5
TGTGCTAGTGGTATCGGGACTAGCGGGGGTGGGGAGACCCAGTACTTC
CASGIGTSGGGETQYF
>TRBD2|NA|TRBV5-4|TRBJ2-1
TGTGCCAGCAGCTCCCGGGAGGGCCGCTACAATGAGCAGTTCTTC
CASSSREGRYNEQFF
>TRBD2|NA|TRBV5-4|TRBJ2-5
TGTGCCAGCAGCTTGGATCTAGCGGGGGGGGAGACCCAGTACTTC
CASSLDLAGGETQYF
>TRBD1|NA|TRBV27|TRBJ2-7
TGTGCCAGCAGCCCACCCCGCCTCAGGCAGGGGGATTCCGAGCAGTACTTC
CASSPPRLRQGDSEQYF
>NA|NA|TRBV10-3|TRBJ1-2
TGTGCCATCACCGAAGGGGCGTGGGGCTATGGCTACACCTTC
CAITEGAWGYGYTF
>NA|once|TRBV3-1/TRBV3-2|TRBJ1-1
TGTGCCAGCAGCCTCCAGGGGATGAACACTGAAGCTTTCTTT
CASSLQGMNTEAFF
>TRBD1|NA|TRBV28|TRBJ2-7
TGTGCCAGCTCATCGCCGGGACAGGGGGCCCACGAGCAGTACTTC
CASSSPGQGAHEQYF
>TRBD1|NA|TRBV3-1/TRBV3-2|TRBJ1-1
TGTGCCAGCAGCCAAGACCCAGGGGGCCCATCCACTGAAGCTTTCTTT
CASSQDPGGPSTEAFF
>NA|once|TRBV3-1/TRBV3-2|TRBJ1-4
TGTGCCAGCAGCCAAGAGGCGTCAGGGAATGAAAAACTGTTTTTT
CASSQEASGNEKLFF
>TRBD1|NA|TRBV18|TRBJ1-2
TGTGCCAGCTCACCGGGAGGGACAGGCGGCTATGGCTACACCTTC
CASSPGGTGGYGYTF
>NA|NA|TRBV14|TRBJ1-1
TGTGCCAGCAGCCCCCAAACACACGTGAACACTGAAGCTTTCTTT
CASSPQTHVNTEAFF
>TRBD1|NA|TRBV7-8|TRBJ1-6
TGTGCCAGCACTCGGACAGGGGGTCTGATTAATTCACCCCTCCACTTT
CASTRTGGLINSPLHF
>NA|NA|TRBV9|TRBJ2-6
TGTGCCAGCAGCGCCCATAGCTCTGGGGCCAACGTCCTGACTTTC
CASSAHSSGANVLTF
>NA|NA|TRBV5-1|TRBJ2-5
TGCGCCAGCAGCCCAACTAGCCAAGAGACCCAGTACTTC
CASSPTSQETQYF
>TRBD2|NA|TRBV5-6|TRBJ2-3
TGTGCCAGCAGCCCCCTGGTAGCGGGGGAGGGTACGCAGTATTTT
CASSPLVAGEGTQYF
>TRBD2|NA|TRBV7-9|TRBJ2-3
TGTGCCAGCAGCTTAGGCTCGGGAGGGGTAACAGATACGCAGTATTTT
CASSLGSGGVTDTQYF
>NA|NA|TRBV5-4|TRBJ2-1
TGTGCCAGCAGCTTAGATCCCCAAACATACAATGAGCAGTTCTTC
CASSLDPQTYNEQFF
>TRBD2|NA|TRBV18|TRBJ2-3
TGTGCCAGCTCACCGGGGGGGACTTTGGATACGCAGTATTTT
CASSPGGTLDTQYF
>NA|NA|TRBV7-2|TRBJ2-1
TGTGCCAGCAGTCCACTAGTGGGAGGAAGCGAGCAGTTCTTC
CASSPLVGGSEQFF
>TRBD2|NA|TRBV3-1/TRBV3-2|TRBJ2-3
TGTGCCAGCAGCCACCCCGGGACTAACACAGATACGCAGTATTTT
CASSHPGTNTDTQYF